These 7 T cell receptor beta chains were all obtained from the same sample, sequenced in a study of T cells in narcolepsy (dated by TCRdb to 2016 to 2019). Library creation used the immunoSEQ multiplex PCR assay. As stored in TCRdb, this immuneACCESS dataset retains in-frame rearrangements with V and J assigned. A fraction of the clones does not appear; measured against another copy, unresolved V genes explain less than half of the discrepancy, and the remainder lacks a known reason. Within this sample are about 27,000 clones, with around nine tenths of them counted one time only. The ten biggest clones cover roughly 1.1% of the sample. Sequencing was carried out using CD45RA- memory CD4+ T cells from PBMCs. What this sample's cell subset or site label stands for: memory T cells sorted ex vivo from peripheral blood. These receptors all come from a human donor with narcolepsy.

This chain connects TRBV7-8 to TRBJ1-6; 7 nucleotides agree with TRBD1. The germline CDR1 and CDR2 sequences are SGHVS and FQNEAQ. V lost 1 base, J lost 7 bases, and 7 bases stayed unmatched. This CDR3 has 16 residues. Here the CDR3 reads CASSLGAGGFNSPLHF. DNA for the CDR3: TGTGCCAGCAGCTTAGGGGCAGGGGGTTTCAATTCACCCCTCCACTTT.

The V gene is TRBV2, the J gene TRBJ1-5; tentative D call: TRBD1 (6 bases). CDR1 and CDR2 from the germline V gene are SNHLY and FYNNEI. V was trimmed by 3 bases and J by 4 bases, leaving 10 bases between them. The CDR3 extends over 14 amino acids. CDR3 loop: CASSDPRGNQPQHF. The CDR3, as DNA: TGTGCCAGCAGTGACCCCAGGGGAAATCAGCCCCAGCATTTT.

This chain uses TRBV6-5 with TRBJ1-2; D not resolved. Germline loops: CDR1 MNHEY, CDR2 SVGAGI. V lost 6 bases and J lost 2, with 13 bases in between. The CDR3 covers 14 residues. CDR3 loop: CASRPTTGNYGYTF. The CDR3 DNA follows: TGTGCCAGCAGGCCCACCACGGGGAACTATGGCTACACCTTC.

The chain has TRBV5-1 and TRBJ2-5; tentative D call: TRBD2 (5 bases). The germline CDR1 and CDR2 sequences are SGHRS and YFSETQ. The CDR3 loop spans 13 amino acids. V lost 2 bases, J lost 5 bases, and 10 bases lay in between. DNA of the CDR3: TGCGCCAGCAGCTTCGGGGTAGCGGAGACCCAGTACTTC. It is translated as CASSFGVAETQYF.

The V and J genes are TRBV5-4 and TRBJ1-2, with a tentative D call TRBD1 (5 bases). The germline V gene encodes CDR1 SGHNT and CDR2 YYREEE (reference sequence). V lost 2 bases to trimming and J lost 4 bases, with 12 bases between them. The CDR3 consists of 14 residues. CDR3 sequence (DNA): TGTGCCAGCAGCTTTATTGAGGGGACCTATGGCTACACCTTC. This gives the protein CASSFIEGTYGYTF.

Concerning this clone: Mismatch with germline at one junction end may stem from a read error. The same CDR3 can be traced to other DNA sequences in this sample. CDR3 residues: CASSVSGTSTDTQYF. The CDR3 nucleotides read TGTGCCAGTAGCGTGTCGGGGACTAGCACAGATACGCAGTATTTT. The J gene is TRBJ2-3, the V gene TRBV9; perhaps TRBD2 as D (6 bases). This CDR3 has 15 residues. Germline V gives CDR1 SGDLS, CDR2 YYNGEE.

This clone was counted a single time. CDR3 sequence (DNA): TGTGCCAGCAGCTCACGACAGGTTTTAGGCTACGAGCAGTACTTC. Translated: CASSSRQVLGYEQYF. V and J are TRBV11-2 and TRBJ2-7, with a weak D call TRBD1 (6 bases). CDR1 SGHAT and CDR2 FQNNGV come from the germline V gene. The CDR3 totals 15 residues. Trimming stripped 4 bases from V and 3 bases from J, with 16 bases between.